This T cell receptor (beta chain) was sequenced during a study of T-cell reconstitution after alpha-beta-depleted transplantation in children. Preparation of the TCRbeta library involved a method that used unique molecular identifiers. Via MiXCR, TCRdb re-called the PCR reads, giving one row per CDR3 protein. The sample carries about 400,000 distinct CDR3 sequences, roughly 21% recorded once. Germline CDR1 is KGHDR and CDR2 is SFDVKD. The CDR3 has 15 residues. V lost 3 bases to trimming and J lost 3 bases; unmatched junction nucleotides: 4. This TCR derives from a human donor who donated a stem cell graft to a child with acute myeloid leukemia. The specimen was PBMCs from the stem cell graft donor, collected from the stem cell graft. V and J are TRBV24-1 and TRBJ2-7, with 10 bases lining up with TRBD2. The CDR3 is CATSDPTSGYYEQYF. CDR3 in DNA: TGTGCCACCAGTGATCCGACTAGCGGGTACTACGAGCAGTACTTC.